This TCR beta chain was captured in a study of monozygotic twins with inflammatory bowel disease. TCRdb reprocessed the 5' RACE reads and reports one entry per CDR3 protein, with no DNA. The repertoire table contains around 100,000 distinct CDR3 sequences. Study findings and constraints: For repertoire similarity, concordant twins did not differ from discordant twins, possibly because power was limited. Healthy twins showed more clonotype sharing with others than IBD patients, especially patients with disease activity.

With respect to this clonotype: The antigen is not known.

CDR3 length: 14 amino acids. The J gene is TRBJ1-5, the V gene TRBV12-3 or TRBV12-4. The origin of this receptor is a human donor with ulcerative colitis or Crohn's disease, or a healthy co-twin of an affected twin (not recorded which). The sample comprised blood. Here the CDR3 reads CASSLQGGFQPQHF.